This passage covers 11 T cell receptor beta chains from one sample sequenced in a study of blood T cell repertoires in COVID-19. Using immunoSEQ multiplex PCR, the repertoire was profiled, and TCRdb retains in-frame clones only, with some absent. The table includes a few hundred thousand clones, about nine tenths detected once. The sample consisted of PBMCs or T cells enriched from blood (not recorded which). Receptors were obtained from a man aged 18 to 29 with acute COVID-19.

This sequence joins TRBV7-2 and TRBJ2-1; 9 nucleotides match TRBD2. There are 17 residues in the CDR3. The V gene's germline CDR1 is SGHTA and CDR2 FQGNSA. V was clipped by 5 bases and J by 6 bases; unmatched bases: 14. The CDR3 coding sequence is TGTGCCAGCAGCCGCAGGGGAGGTCTAGCGGGAACCAATGAGCAGTTCTTC. Translating gives CASSRRGGLAGTNEQFF.

V gene TRBV5-1 combines with J gene TRBJ2-2; possibly TRBD2 for D (6 bases). V was trimmed by 0 bases and J by 7 bases, leaving 13 bases between them. The germline CDR1 and CDR2 sequences are SGHRS and YFSETQ. The CDR3 consists of 15 residues. The CDR3 region is CASSLGSAGNGELFF. Written as DNA, the CDR3 is TGCGCCAGCAGCTTGGGATCGGCGGGGAACGGGGAGCTGTTTTTT.

The chain employs TRBV5-6 and TRBJ2-2, with D perhaps matching TRBD1 (6 bases). V lost 5 bases and J 6 bases, leaving 17 bases between the germline ends. The CDR3 covers 15 residues. Germline CDR1 and CDR2: SGHDT and YYEEEE. This CDR3 reads CASSLLGAVAGELFF. CDR3 bases: TGTGCCAGCAGTCTCCTGGGGGCAGTCGCCGGGGAGCTGTTTTTT.

The chain is built from TRBV2 and TRBJ2-1; TRBD2 matches 11 bases. V shed 8 bases and J 4 bases; nucleotides not matched to a gene: 4. Looked up from germline, CDR1 is SNHLY and CDR2 is FYNNEI. The CDR3 is 14 amino acids. The CDR3 spells CASAGTSGYNEQFF. In DNA form, the CDR3 reads TGTGCCAGCGCCGGGACTAGCGGATACAATGAGCAGTTCTTC.

This rearrangement joins TRBV10-2 to TRBJ2-3; D gene uncertain. Germline loops: CDR1 WSHSY, CDR2 SAAADI. V was pared by 2 bases and J by 6 bases, with 12 bases between. The CDR3 covers 14 residues. CDR3 loop: CASSETVLRDTQYF. DNA for the CDR3: TGCGCCAGCAGTGAGACGGTATTGAGGGATACGCAGTATTTT.

The CDR3 nucleotides are TGTGCCAGCAGGGGCGGGAGAGAATACGAGCAGTACTTC. Its translation is CASRGGREYEQYF. This chain uses TRBV11-2 with TRBJ2-7; 7 nucleotides align to TRBD2. The CDR3 is 13 residues long. Germline lookup yields CDR1 SGHAT and CDR2 FQNNGV. J lost 4 bases, V lost 6 bases, and 6 bases had no gene match. Based on the CDR3 plus reference TRBV11-2 and TRBJ2-7, the full variable domain is EAGVAQSPRYKIIEKRQSVAFWCNPISGHATLYWYQQILGQGPKLLIQFQNNGVVDDSQLPKDRFSAERLKGVDSTLKIQPAKLEDSAVYLCASRGGREYEQYFGPGTRLTVT.

The rearrangement links TRBV27 to TRBJ2-2; D may be TRBD2 (5 bases). The ends were cut back, 6 bases at V and 0 bases at J, with 14 bases in the middle. This CDR3 is built from 16 residues. The germline V gene encodes CDR1 MNHEY and CDR2 SMNVEV (reference sequence). The CDR3 loop reads CASRTLAATNTGELFF. The CDR3 bases are TGTGCCAGCAGGACCCTAGCAGCGACGAACACCGGGGAGCTGTTTTTT.

This chain's CDR3 is CASSKTYPEQYF. Written as DNA, the CDR3 is TGTGCCAGCAGCAAGACATATCCCGAGCAGTACTTC. J is TRBJ2-7 and V is TRBV28, with D unresolved. With 6 bases removed from V and 6 bases from J, the gap between germline ends came to 12 bases. The CDR3 has 12 residues. Germline-derived CDR1 and CDR2 are MDHEN and SYDVKM.

This clone was detected once. Within the sample, other DNA sequences also encode this same CDR3. The rearrangement links TRBV18 to TRBJ2-3, with D unclear. The V end was cut by 2 bases, the J end by 2 bases, with 8 bases between. The CDR3 runs 14 residues. Germline CDR1 is KGHSH and CDR2 is LQKENI. CDR3 protein: CASSPTTITDTQYF. CDR3 bases: TGTGCCAGCTCACCAACTACGATCACAGATACGCAGTATTTT.

V is TRBV30 and J is TRBJ2-2, with unresolved D. V lost 2 bases, J lost 7 bases, and 8 bases lay in between. The CDR3 consists of 12 residues. Germline lookup yields CDR1 GTSNPN and CDR2 SVGIG (reference sequence). The DNA of the CDR3 is TGTGCCTGGAGTCAGGTGGGCGGGGAGCTGTTTTTT. The encoded protein is CAWSQVGGELFF. Drawing the rest from reference TRBV30 and TRBJ2-2, the complete variable domain is SQTIHQWPATLVQPVGSPLSLECTVEGTSNPNLYWYRQAAGRGLQLLFYSVGIGQISSEVPQNLSASRPQDRQFILSSKKLLLSDSGFYLCAWSQVGGELFFGEGSRLTVL.

This clone has just one count. This chain joins TRBV12-5 and TRBJ1-1; D might be TRBD1 (6 bases). Germline V gene data show CDR1 as LGHNT and CDR2 as FRNRAP. The CDR3 is 14 amino acids. V was pared by 4 bases and J by 5 bases, with 14 bases between. The DNA of the CDR3 is TGTGCTAGTGGTTCATACAGGGTTGGGACTGAAGCTTTCTTT. It translates to CASGSYRVGTEAFF.